This entry describes one T cell receptor beta chain. These data belong to a study of T cells expressing NK-cell markers. Each CDR3 protein gets one entry in TCRdb, which reprocessed the 5' RACE reads and gives no DNA. Here the sample table reports 300,000 to 500,000 distinct CDR3 sequences. The sample was blood T cells: a sorted CD56 or NKG2C T cell subset, CD4+ or CD8+ T cells, or bulk PBMC T cells (not recorded which). The clonotype comes from a woman aged 45-65 years in good health.

Here the CDR3 reads CASSLTSNPLPGELFF. V is TRBV5-6 and J is TRBJ2-2; the TCRdb D gene call, TRBD1, has no DNA to confirm it. Germline V gene data show CDR1 as SGHDT and CDR2 as YYEEEE. This CDR3 region has 16 residues. Variable domain in full (rest from reference TRBV5-6 and TRBJ2-2): DAGVTQSPTHLIKTRGQQVTLRCSPKSGHDTVSWYQQALGQGPQFIFQYYEEEERQRGNFPDRFSGHQFPNYSSELNVNALLLGDSALYLCASSLTSNPLPGELFFGEGSRLTVL.